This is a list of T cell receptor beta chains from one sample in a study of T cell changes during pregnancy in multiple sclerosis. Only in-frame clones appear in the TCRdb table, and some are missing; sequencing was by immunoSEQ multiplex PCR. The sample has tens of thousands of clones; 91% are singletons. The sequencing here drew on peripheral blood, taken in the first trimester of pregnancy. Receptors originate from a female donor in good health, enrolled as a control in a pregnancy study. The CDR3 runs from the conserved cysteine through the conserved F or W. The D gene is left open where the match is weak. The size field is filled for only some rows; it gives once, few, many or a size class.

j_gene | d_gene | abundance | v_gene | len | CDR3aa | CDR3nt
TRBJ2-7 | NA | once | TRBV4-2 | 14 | CASSQDQNSYEQYF | TGTGCCAGCAGCCAAGATCAGAACAGCTACGAGCAGTACTTC
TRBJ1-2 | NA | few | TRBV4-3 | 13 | CASSRVGQGGYTF | TGCGCCAGCAGCCGAGTTGGGCAGGGGGGCTACACCTTC
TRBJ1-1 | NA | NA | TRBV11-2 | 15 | CASSLSPGQNTEAFF | TGTGCCAGCAGCCTGTCACCGGGACAGAACACTGAAGCTTTCTTT
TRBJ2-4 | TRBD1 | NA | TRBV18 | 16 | CASSPMRGPERVIQYF | TGTGCCAGCTCACCGATGAGGGGGCCCGAACGAGTCATTCAGTACTTC
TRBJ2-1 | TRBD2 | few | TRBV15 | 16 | CATSSPGLAVSHEQFF | TGTGCCACCAGCAGCCCGGGACTAGCGGTTTCCCATGAGCAGTTCTTC
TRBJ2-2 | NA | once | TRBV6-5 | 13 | CASSPPRAGELFF | TGTGCCAGCAGCCCCCCCCGGGCCGGGGAGCTGTTTTTT
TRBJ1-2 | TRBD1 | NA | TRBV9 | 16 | CASSVNRDRGVSGYTF | TGTGCCAGCAGCGTTAACCGGGACAGGGGTGTCTCGGGCTACACCTTC
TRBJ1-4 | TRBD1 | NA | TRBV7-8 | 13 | CASSGTGYEKLFF | TGTGCCAGCAGTGGGACAGGATATGAAAAACTGTTTTTT
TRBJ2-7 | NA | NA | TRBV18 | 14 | CASSPSLMSYEQYF | TGTGCCAGCTCACCATCCCTCATGAGCTACGAGCAGTACTTC
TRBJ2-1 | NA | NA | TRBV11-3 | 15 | CASSTRQTDLDEQFF | TGTGCCAGCAGCACAAGACAGACGGATCTAGATGAGCAGTTCTTC
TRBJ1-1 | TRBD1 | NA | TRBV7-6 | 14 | CASSPGQGEGEAFF | TGTGCCAGCAGCCCGGGACAGGGGGAGGGTGAAGCTTTCTTT
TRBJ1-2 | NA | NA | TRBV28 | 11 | CASSGEYGYTF | TGTGCCAGTTCAGGGGAATATGGCTACACCTTC
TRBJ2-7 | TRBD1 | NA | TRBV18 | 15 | CASSPTGTGGLEQYF | TGTGCCAGCTCACCCACGGGGACAGGGGGCCTCGAGCAGTACTTC
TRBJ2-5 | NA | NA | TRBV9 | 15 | CASSAQVANQETQYF | TGTGCCAGCAGCGCCCAGGTGGCGAACCAAGAGACCCAGTACTTC
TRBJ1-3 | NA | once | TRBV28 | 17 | CASSFAGLLLSGNTIYF | TGTGCCAGCAGTTTCGCCGGTCTGCTCCTCTCTGGAAACACCATATATTTT
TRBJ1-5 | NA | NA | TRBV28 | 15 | CASRSGTERNQPQHF | TGTGCCAGCCGGTCCGGGACTGAAAGAAATCAGCCCCAGCATTTT
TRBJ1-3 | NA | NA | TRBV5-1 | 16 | CASSLDGVLSGNTIYF | TGCGCCAGCAGCTTGGACGGGGTCCTCTCTGGAAACACCATATATTTT
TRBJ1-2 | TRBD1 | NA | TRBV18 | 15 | CASSPVRQGNYGYTF | TGTGCCAGCTCACCAGTGAGACAGGGGAACTATGGCTACACCTTC
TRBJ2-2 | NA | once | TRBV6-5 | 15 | CASSYSSPLPGELFF | TGTGCCAGCAGTTACTCGAGCCCATTACCCGGGGAGCTGTTTTTT
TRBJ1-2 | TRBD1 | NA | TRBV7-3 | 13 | CASSATGNYGYTF | TGTGCCAGCAGCGCGACAGGGAACTATGGCTACACCTTC
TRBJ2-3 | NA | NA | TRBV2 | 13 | CASSEDARRVQYF | TGTGCCAGCAGTGAAGACGCCAGGAGGGTGCAGTATTTT
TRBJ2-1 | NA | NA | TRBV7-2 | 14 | CASSPARRANEQFF | TGTGCCAGCAGCCCAGCTAGGAGAGCCAATGAGCAGTTCTTC
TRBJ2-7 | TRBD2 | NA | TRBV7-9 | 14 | CASSPGTSLHEQYF | TGTGCCAGCAGCCCCGGGACTAGCCTCCACGAGCAGTACTTC
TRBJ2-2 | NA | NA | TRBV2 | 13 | CASNRVDTGELFF | TGTGCCAGCAACAGAGTCGACACCGGGGAGCTGTTTTTT
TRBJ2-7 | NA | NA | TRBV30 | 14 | CAWSGGGGSYEQYF | TGTGCCTGGAGTGGAGGGGGGGGGTCCTACGAGCAGTACTTC
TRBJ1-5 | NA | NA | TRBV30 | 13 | CAWGRQNNQPQHF | TGTGCCTGGGGGCGACAGAACAATCAGCCCCAGCATTTT
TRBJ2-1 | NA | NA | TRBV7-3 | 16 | CASSLGGASSYNEQFF | TGTGCCAGCAGCTTAGGCGGGGCGAGCTCCTACAATGAGCAGTTCTTC